These 21 T cell receptor beta chains came from one sample sequenced in a study of blood T cell repertoires in COVID-19. Produced via immunoSEQ multiplex PCR; TCRdb's table is partial and in-frame only. Of about 480,000 clones detected, roughly 90% appear once; the ten largest clones hold around 1.9%. Sequences were obtained from PBMCs or T cells enriched from blood (not recorded which). Every receptor here comes from a woman in her thirties or forties who had recovered from COVID-19.

This clone came up a few times. CDR3 amino acids: CASSRSGTEAFF. For the CDR3, the DNA is TGTGCCAGCAGTCGGTCGGGCACTGAAGCTTTCTTT. The chain employs TRBV6-5 and TRBJ1-1; D is unresolved. CDR3 length equals 12 residues. V lost 5 bases and J 4 bases, leaving 8 bases between the germline ends. Germline assignment: CDR1 MNHEY and CDR2 SVGAGI.

The chain couples TRBV29-1 to TRBJ1-2; D not certain. Germline lookup yields CDR1 SQVTM and CDR2 ANQGSEA. The CDR3 contains 15 residues. V lost 0 bases and J lost 0, with 11 bases in between. The CDR3 DNA is TGCAGCGTTGAAGATCCGGAGTGGGCTAACTATGGCTACACCTTC. This codes for CSVEDPEWANYGYTF.

The CDR3 loop is CASSEYGRGTEAFF. DNA of the CDR3: TGTGCCAGCAGTGAATATGGCAGAGGGACTGAAGCTTTCTTT. The rearrangement links TRBV2 to TRBJ1-1; no firm D call. The CDR3 length is 14 residues. V shed 2 bases and J shed 5 bases, with 12 bases lying between them. The germline V gene has CDR1 SNHLY and CDR2 FYNNEI.

This clone was seen a single time. The chain carries TRBV5-1 and TRBJ2-7; 9 positions agree with TRBD1. In germline, CDR1 is SGHRS, CDR2 YFSETQ. Trimming took 4 bases from V and 7 from J; bases not matched to a gene: 9. The CDR3 runs 14 residues. The CDR3 protein is CASSASGTGIEQYF. The CDR3 DNA reads as TGCGCCAGCAGCGCCTCCGGGACAGGGATTGAGCAGTACTTC.

The chain has TRBV5-4 and TRBJ1-6, with D maybe TRBD1 (5 bases). Trimming stripped 0 bases from V and 2 bases from J, with 9 bases between. Germline assignment: CDR1 SGHNT and CDR2 YYREEE (reference sequence). CDR3 length: 16 residues. The CDR3 loop reads CASSLGGQAYNSPLHF. In DNA form, the CDR3 reads TGTGCCAGCAGCTTGGGGGGCCAGGCCTATAATTCACCCCTCCACTTT.

CDR3 region: CASSQVLRGLAGVPTGELFF. CDR3 nucleotide sequence: TGCGCCAGCAGCCAAGTTCTCAGGGGACTAGCGGGAGTCCCGACCGGGGAGCTGTTTTTT. This chain joins TRBV4-3 and TRBJ2-2, with 14 bases that match TRBD2. After removal of 1 base from V and 5 bases from J, the junction contained 12 bases not matched to a gene. CDR3 length: 20 residues. Germline values: CDR1 LGHNA, CDR2 YSLEER.

J is TRBJ2-3 and V is TRBV6-5; D remains ambiguous. This CDR3 is 15 amino acids long. CDR1 MNHEY and CDR2 SVGAGI come from the germline V gene. Trimming took 0 bases from V and 0 from J, leaving 7 bases between them. The CDR3: CASSYSRGSTDTQYF. The CDR3 nucleotides are TGTGCCAGCAGTTACTCGCGCGGAAGCACAGATACGCAGTATTTT.

The CDR3 sequence is CASSFIQDSNYGYTF. The CDR3 nucleotides are TGTGCCAGCAGTTTTATACAGGATTCTAACTATGGCTACACCTTC. The gene calls are TRBV6-2 or TRBV6-3 and TRBJ1-2; TRBD1 might be the D (5 bases). The CDR3 sequence is 15 residues long. Germline CDR1 MNHEY, CDR2 SVGEGT. V lost 4 bases, J lost 0 bases, and 12 bases lay in between.

The chain links TRBV18 to TRBJ1-1; 10 positions match TRBD1. The V gene end was trimmed by 0 bases and the J gene end by 4 bases; junction bases not matched to a gene: 5. The germline gives CDR1 KGHSH, CDR2 LQKENI. The CDR3 runs to 16 residues. The CDR3: CASSPPGQGLITEAFF. DNA for the CDR3: TGTGCCAGCTCACCACCGGGACAGGGGCTAATCACTGAAGCTTTCTTT.

This clone showed up just once. The V and J genes are TRBV29-1 and TRBJ1-5; 9 nucleotides align to TRBD1. After removal of 7 bases from V and 6 bases from J, the junction contained 4 bases not matched to a gene. Germline values: CDR1 SQVTM, CDR2 ANQGSEA. This CDR3 region has 12 residues. The CDR3 sequence is CSAATGGQPQHF. Here the CDR3 DNA reads TGCAGCGCCGCGACAGGGGGTCAGCCCCAGCATTTT.

This chain joins TRBV6-5 and TRBJ1-2; 9 bases are shared with TRBD1. J was trimmed by 4 bases and V by 7 bases; bases with no gene match: 10. This CDR3 is 15 amino acids long. From germline, CDR1 is MNHEY and CDR2 SVGAGI. CDR3 in DNA: TGTGCCAGCACCCGGACAGGGGAAAGGATCTATGGCTACACCTTC. Residues: CASTRTGERIYGYTF.

The chain employs TRBV7-2 and TRBJ1-2; D gene ambiguous. Germline loops: CDR1 SGHTA, CDR2 FQGNSA. The CDR3 is made up of 13 amino acids. Trimming cost V 4 bases and J 6 bases, with 12 bases left between them. In DNA, the CDR3 is TGTGCCAGCAGCTGGATTAGCGCGAATGGCTACACCTTC. This codes for CASSWISANGYTF.

The chain joins TRBV10-3 to TRBJ2-2; 10 nucleotides match TRBD1. Germline CDR1 ENHRY, CDR2 SYGVKD. J was trimmed by 5 bases and V by 3 bases; bases with no gene match: 6. The CDR3 extends over 16 amino acids. CDR3 sequence reads: CAISEVQGQGTGELFF. The DNA for the CDR3 is TGTGCCATCAGTGAAGTTCAGGGACAGGGGACCGGGGAGCTGTTTTTT.

The chain employs TRBV5-8 and TRBJ1-1; a weak D match, TRBD1 (6 bases). Trimming shortened V by 0 bases and J by 6 bases, and 15 bases separated the two germline ends. Germline assignment: CDR1 SGHTS and CDR2 YDEGEE. This CDR3 contains 15 residues. CDR3 nucleotide sequence: TGTGCCAGCAGCTTGGGCCCGTGGGGGCCGGCTGAAGCTTTCTTT. The encoded protein is CASSLGPWGPAEAFF.

CDR3 amino acids: CASSGGTGQGEKLFF. The CDR3 region has the DNA TGTGCCAGCAGCGGGGGGACAGGGCAGGGCGAAAAACTGTTTTTT. The chain combines TRBV7-2 with TRBJ1-4, with 9 positions matching TRBD1. Germline CDR1 reads SGHTA; CDR2 reads FQGNSA. CDR3 length: 15 residues. After removal of 5 bases from V and 8 bases from J, the junction contained 9 bases not matched to a gene.

The chain joins TRBV7-6 to TRBJ2-1; 8 positions agree with TRBD1. With V trimmed by 7 bases and J by 6 bases, 11 bases remained unmatched. Germline V CDR1 and CDR2: SGHVS, FNYEAQ. This CDR3 is 15 amino acids long. CDR3 DNA sequence: TGTGCCAGCACCCCGGGGACAGGTACTCTCAATGAGCAGTTCTTC. Translated, it gives CASTPGTGTLNEQFF.

The J gene is TRBJ1-1, the V gene TRBV5-4; tentative D call: TRBD1 (5 bases). Germline V gives CDR1 SGHNT, CDR2 YYREEE (reference sequence). V was pared by 5 bases and J by 2 bases, with 16 bases between. The CDR3 spans 15 residues. The CDR3 region is CASRGGTNGNTEAFF. In DNA form, the CDR3 reads TGTGCCAGCAGGGGAGGGACCAATGGAAACACTGAAGCTTTCTTT.

Here the CDR3 reads CASSLTPSAGYTF. The CDR3 DNA sequence: TGTGCCAGCAGCTTAACCCCCAGCGCTGGCTACACCTTC. The chain links TRBV11-2 to TRBJ1-2; D not resolved. Trimming shortened V by 2 bases and J by 7 bases, and 11 bases separated the two germline ends. This CDR3 has 13 residues. Germline assignment: CDR1 SGHAT and CDR2 FQNNGV. The full variable domain, rest sourced from reference TRBV11-2 and TRBJ1-2, is EAGVAQSPRYKIIEKRQSVAFWCNPISGHATLYWYQQILGQGPKLLIQFQNNGVVDDSQLPKDRFSAERLKGVDSTLKIQPAKLEDSAVYLCASSLTPSAGYTFGSGTRLTVV.

V is TRBV5-4 and J is TRBJ2-7; a weak D match, TRBD2 (6 bases). The germline V and J ends were trimmed by 6 bases and 1 base, with 17 bases remaining between them. Germline values: CDR1 SGHNT, CDR2 YYREEE (reference sequence). This CDR3 has 15 amino acids. The CDR3 nucleotides are TGTGCCAGCACCGGGCCTCGCGGGACTTCCTACGAGCAGTACTTC. Translation: CASTGPRGTSYEQYF. The full variable domain, rest sourced from reference TRBV5-4 and TRBJ2-7, is ETGVTQSPTHLIKTRGQQVTLRCSSQSGHNTVSWYQQALGQGPQFIFQYYREEENGRGNFPPRFSGLQFPNYSSELNVNALELDDSALYLCASTGPRGTSYEQYFGPGTRLTVT.

The rearrangement links TRBV13 to TRBJ2-3, with 7 nucleotides matching TRBD1. With 5 bases clipped from V and 2 bases from J, the junction kept 10 bases outside the gene matches. Per germline, CDR1 PRHDT and CDR2 FYEKMQ (reference sequence). CDR3 length: 16 amino acids. CDR3 loop: CASSARTGNPTDTQYF. The CDR3 DNA is TGTGCCAGCAGCGCACGGACAGGAAACCCCACAGATACGCAGTATTTT.

This chain uses TRBV6-5 with TRBJ2-1; 11 nucleotides line up with TRBD2. This CDR3 has 15 residues. Germline CDR1 is MNHEY and CDR2 is SVGAGI. V was pared by 7 bases and J by 5 bases, with 7 bases of the junction left unmatched. This chain's CDR3 is CASTLLSGRDNEQFF. DNA of the CDR3: TGTGCCAGCACCCTCCTTAGCGGGAGGGACAATGAGCAGTTCTTC.